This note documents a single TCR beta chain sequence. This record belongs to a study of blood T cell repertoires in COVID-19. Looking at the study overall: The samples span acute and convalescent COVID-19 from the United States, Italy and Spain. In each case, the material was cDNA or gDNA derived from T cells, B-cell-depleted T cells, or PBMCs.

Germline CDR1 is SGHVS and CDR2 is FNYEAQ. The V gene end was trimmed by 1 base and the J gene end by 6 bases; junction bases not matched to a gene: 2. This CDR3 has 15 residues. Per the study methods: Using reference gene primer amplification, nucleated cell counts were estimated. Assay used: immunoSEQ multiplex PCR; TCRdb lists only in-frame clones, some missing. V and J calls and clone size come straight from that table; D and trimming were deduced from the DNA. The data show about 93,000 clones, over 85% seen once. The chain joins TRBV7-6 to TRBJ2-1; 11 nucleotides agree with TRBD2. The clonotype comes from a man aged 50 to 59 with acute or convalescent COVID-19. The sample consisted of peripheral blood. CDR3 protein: CASSLVAGGPNEQFF. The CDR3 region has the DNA TGTGCCAGCAGCTTAGTAGCGGGGGGGCCCAATGAGCAGTTCTTC.